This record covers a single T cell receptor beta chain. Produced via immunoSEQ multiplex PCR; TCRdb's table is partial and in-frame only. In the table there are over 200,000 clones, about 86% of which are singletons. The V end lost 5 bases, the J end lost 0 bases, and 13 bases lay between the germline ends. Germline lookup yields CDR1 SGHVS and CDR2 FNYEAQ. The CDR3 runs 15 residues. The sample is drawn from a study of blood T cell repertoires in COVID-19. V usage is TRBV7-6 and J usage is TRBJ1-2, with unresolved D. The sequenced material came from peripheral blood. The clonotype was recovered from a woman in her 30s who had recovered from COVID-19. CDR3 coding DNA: TGTGCCAGCAGCCCACTGGTCGCAACTAACTATGGCTACACCTTC. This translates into CASSPLVATNYGYTF. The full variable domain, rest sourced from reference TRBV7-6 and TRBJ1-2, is GAGVSQSPRYKVTKRGQDVALRCDPISGHVSLYWYRQALGQGPEFLTYFNYEAQQDKSGLPNDRFSAERPEGSISTLTIQRTEQRDSAMYRCASSPLVATNYGYTFGSGTRLTVV.